This T cell receptor beta chain stems from a study of blood T cell repertoires in COVID-19. The wider study: COVID-19 samples collected from the United States, Italy and Spain covered acute and convalescent phases. T cells, B-cell-depleted T cells, or PBMCs supplied cDNA or gDNA.

Authors' data handling: Estimation of nucleated cell counts was performed using reference gene primer amplification. Clones were read by immunoSEQ multiplex PCR, and TCRdb kept only the in-frame ones, dropping some. V and J calls and clone size follow that table, whereas D and trimming were derived from the DNA. The table includes 100,000 to 150,000 clones, around 88% detected once. V dropped 4 bases and J dropped 8; count of bases not matched to a gene: 10. There are 14 residues in the CDR3. The germline CDR1 and CDR2 sequences are MDHEN and SYDVKM. V is TRBV28 and J is TRBJ1-2; 7 bases match TRBD1. The material sequenced was peripheral blood. This sequence was found in a man aged 50 or older with acute or convalescent COVID-19. The CDR3 nucleotides read TGTGCCAGCAGTTCCCCAGGGGGGTGGTACGGCTACACCTTC. Protein sequence: CASSSPGGWYGYTF.